Given below is one T cell receptor beta chain in context. The length of the CDR3 is 13 residues. The V gene's germline CDR1 is SGHVS and CDR2 FQNEAQ. The V end lost 5 bases, the J end lost 4 bases, and 12 bases lay between the germline ends. This sample was included in a study of blood T cell repertoires in COVID-19. Study-level information: Acute and convalescent COVID-19 specimens originated in the United States, Italy and Spain. Sources were T cells, B-cell-depleted T cells, or PBMCs; the material itself was cDNA or gDNA.

Participants were aged roughly 18 to 90 years from roughly 25 US areas. TCRdb's table, derived via immunoSEQ multiplex PCR, lists solely in-frame clones and lacks some. The data show 200,000 to 250,000 clones, approximately 83% seen once. Specimen: PBMCs or T cells enriched from blood (not recorded which). The chain is built from TRBV7-8 and TRBJ2-7, with a weak D call TRBD1 (5 bases). The receptor was derived from a woman in her 50s who had been exposed to COVID-19. The CDR3 coding sequence is TGTGCCAGCAGCCCTAAAGGGGAATACGAGCAGTACTTC. Protein product: CASSPKGEYEQYF.